The 14 T cell receptor beta chains in this list originate from one sample, sequenced in a study of Ad26.COV2.S vaccination and SARS-CoV-2 variants. Libraries were prepared by immunoSEQ multiplex PCR; TCRdb keeps only in-frame clonotypes and omits some of them. There are fewer than 55,000 clones in the sample; approximately 80% occur only once, and 40% to 55% lies in the top ten. The sequencing here drew on peripheral blood, taken after recovery from COVID-19. The receptor source for this set is a human donor who had recovered from COVID-19.

The V and J genes are TRBV5-1 and TRBJ2-2; 8 nucleotides agree with TRBD1. Germline CDR1 is SGHRS and CDR2 is YFSETQ. The CDR3 runs 16 residues. V dropped 1 base and J dropped 4; count of bases not matched to a gene: 6. The CDR3 coding sequence is TGCGCCAGCAGCTTGCTCGGCAGGGGGCGCACCGGGGAGCTGTTTTTT. Protein sequence: CASSLLGRGRTGELFF. Based on the CDR3 plus reference TRBV5-1 and TRBJ2-2, the full variable domain is KAGVTQTPRYLIKTRGQQVTLSCSPISGHRSVSWYQQTPGQGLQFLFEYFSETQRNKGNFPGRFSGRQFSNSRSEMNVSTLELGDSALYLCASSLLGRGRTGELFFGEGSRLTVL.

Notes on this clone: The sample carries other DNA sequences with the same CDR3. The V call is TRBV11-2, the J call TRBJ2-3; no definite D call. The V gene's germline CDR1 is SGHAT and CDR2 FQNNGV. This CDR3 is built from 11 residues. V was clipped by 6 bases and J by 6 bases, with 7 bases between them. The CDR3 coding sequence is TGTGCCAGCAGTCTGGGGGATACGCAGTATTTT. It yields the protein CASSLGDTQYF.

The table lists this clone with a count of one. The chain recombines TRBV20-1 with TRBJ1-2; D gene ambiguous. The germline V gene has CDR1 DFQATT and CDR2 SNEGSKA (reference sequence). The CDR3 spans 10 residues. The CDR3 protein is CRGKGYGYTF. The CDR3 region has the DNA TGCAGGGGAAAGGGCTATGGCTACACCTTC.

CDR3 amino acids: CASSRGRGNTEAFF. The CDR3 DNA reads as TGTGCCAGCAGTCGCGGAAGGGGGAACACTGAAGCTTTCTTT. The chain couples TRBV6-6 to TRBJ1-1; tentatively, D is TRBD1 (5 bases). V was cut by 5 bases and J by 1 base, with 11 bases left in between. The CDR3 extends over 14 amino acids. Per the germline V gene, CDR1 is MNHNY and CDR2 is SVGAGI (reference sequence).

The CDR3 spells CASSSSGRILNEKLFF. The DNA for the CDR3 is TGTGCCAGCAGCTCCTCGGGGCGGATTCTTAATGAAAAACTGTTTTTT. This sequence joins TRBV7-2 and TRBJ1-4; D is perhaps TRBD1 (5 bases). V lost 4 bases and J 4 bases, leaving 16 bases between the germline ends. Germline V gene lookup returns CDR1 SGHTA and CDR2 FQGNSA. The CDR3 loop spans 16 amino acids.

The CDR3 nucleotides are TGTGCCAGCAGTCCAGGGGGCTCCAGCTCCTACGAGCAGTACTTC. This encodes CASSPGGSSSYEQYF. The rearrangement links TRBV6-5 to TRBJ2-7, with 8 bases fitting TRBD1. The J segment lost 0 bases and the V segment lost 5 bases, leaving 6 bases of the junction unmatched. Germline loops: CDR1 MNHEY, CDR2 SVGAGI. The CDR3 contains 15 residues.

A few counts support this clone. The chain carries TRBV7-9 and TRBJ2-5; 7 positions match TRBD2. The CDR3 is 16 amino acids. J was trimmed by 5 bases and V by 5 bases; bases with no gene match: 14. Germline V gene lookup returns CDR1 SEHNR and CDR2 FQNEAQ (reference sequence). CDR3 DNA: TGTGCCAGCAGCCATACGACTAGCACCGGCGAGGAGACCCAGTACTTC. Protein sequence: CASSHTTSTGEETQYF.

This clone occurred once. The chain has TRBV27 and TRBJ2-7; D is possibly TRBD1 (5 bases). This CDR3 is 14 amino acids long. Germline assignment: CDR1 MNHEY and CDR2 SMNVEV (reference sequence). Between the trimmed V and J ends, which lost 4 bases and 0 bases, there was a span of 10 bases. The CDR3 protein is CASSSTGLSYEQYF. The CDR3 DNA is TGTGCCAGCAGTTCAACAGGTCTCTCCTACGAGCAGTACTTC.

The chain carries TRBV18 and TRBJ2-1; 8 nucleotides align to TRBD1. The CDR3 is made up of 14 amino acids. CDR1 is KGHSH, CDR2 LQKENI, per germline. Germline trimming cut 3 bases from V and 9 bases from J; bases unmatched to any gene: 7. The DNA for the CDR3 is TGTGCCAGCTCACCTCAGGGGGCGGTGGGTGAGCAGTTCTTC. Amino acid sequence: CASSPQGAVGEQFF.

The J gene is TRBJ2-1, the V gene TRBV5-1; D possibly corresponds to TRBD2 (6 bases). This CDR3 has 16 residues. Germline loops: CDR1 SGHRS, CDR2 YFSETQ. V lost 5 bases, J lost 5 bases, and 20 bases lay in between. CDR3 in amino acids: CASSPALGGFNNEQFF. The CDR3 DNA is TGCGCCAGCAGTCCGGCCTTGGGGGGTTTCAACAATGAGCAGTTCTTC. The complete variable domain, with remaining parts taken from reference TRBV5-1 and TRBJ2-1, reads KAGVTQTPRYLIKTRGQQVTLSCSPISGHRSVSWYQQTPGQGLQFLFEYFSETQRNKGNFPGRFSGRQFSNSRSEMNVSTLELGDSALYLCASSPALGGFNNEQFFGPGTRLTVL.

The rearrangement uses TRBV20-1 and TRBJ2-3; D may be TRBD2 (5 bases). The CDR3 covers 15 residues. Germline V gives CDR1 DFQATT, CDR2 SNEGSKA (reference sequence). Trimming stripped 3 bases from V and 6 bases from J, with 19 bases between. As DNA, the CDR3 is TGCAGTGCTAGTCTGGCTCTCTTGAGGGCGGATACGCAGTATTTT. It codes for CSASLALLRADTQYF.

This chain connects TRBV5-1 to TRBJ2-6; D unresolved. Germline-derived CDR1 and CDR2 are SGHRS and YFSETQ. CDR3 length: 16 residues. V gave up 6 bases and J gave up 0 bases, with 13 bases separating them. The CDR3 is CASNPDLGSGANVLTF. CDR3 in DNA: TGCGCCAGCAACCCTGACTTAGGCTCTGGGGCCAACGTCCTGACTTTC.

This clone was detected once. The chain joins TRBV6-5 to TRBJ2-7, with 15 bases identical to TRBD2. V was pared by 6 bases and J by 6 bases, with 6 bases of the junction left unmatched. Germline values: CDR1 MNHEY, CDR2 SVGAGI. The CDR3 sequence is 15 residues long. CDR3 coding DNA: TGTGCCAGCAGGCGGACTAGCGGGAGGGCTGTCGAGCAGTACTTC. Protein: CASRRTSGRAVEQYF.

Points on this clone: An end of the junction does not agree with germline; a read error may underlie this. The J gene is TRBJ2-1, the V gene TRBV3-1 (or the pseudogene TRBV3-2); the D call may be TRBD1 or TRBD2 (5 bases each). This CDR3 region has 13 residues. Germline CDR1 reads LGHDT; CDR2 reads YNNKEL (reference sequence). The CDR3 protein is CANSPGRPNEQFF. In DNA, the CDR3 is TGTGCCAACAGCCCGGGACGGCCCAATGAGCAGTTCTTC.